This is a list of T cell receptor beta chains from one sample in a study of cytomegalovirus exposure and HLA in healthy donors. This table comes from immunoSEQ multiplex PCR, and its TCRdb copy is limited to in-frame clones, with some not included. The sample includes about 190,000 clones, roughly 90% of them seen just once. The source material was PBMCs. These receptors were obtained from a boy aged 2 to 10 in good health and CMV-seronegative. CDR3s include the opening cysteine and the closing phenylalanine or tryptophan. A D gene is named only where the DNA matches it firmly. Clone size is not always given. Where it is, it says once, few, many or a class for expanded clones.

TRBV7-8,TRBD2,.,TRBJ2-7,CASSLAGEGTPSYEQYF,TGTGCCAGCAGCTTAGCAGGGGAGGGAACCCCCTCCTACGAGCAGTACTTC
TRBV7-9,.,.,TRBJ2-7,CASRSGPSSYEQYF,TGTGCCAGCAGGTCGGGTCCCAGCTCCTACGAGCAGTACTTC
TRBV7-8,.,once,TRBJ1-6,CASSLAGNSPLHF,TGTGCCAGCAGCTTAGCCGGGAATTCACCCCTCCACTTT
TRBV4-2,.,.,TRBJ1-6,CASSLGHGRGSYNSPLHF,TGTGCCAGCAGCCTAGGGCACGGTAGGGGATCCTATAATTCACCCCTCCACTTT
TRBV6-5,.,few,TRBJ2-7,CASNPLRASYEQYF,TGTGCCAGCAACCCCCTCAGGGCTTCCTACGAGCAGTACTTC
TRBV5-1,TRBD1,.,TRBJ2-2,CASSLGDRDFGELFF,TGCGCCAGCAGCTTGGGGGACAGAGATTTTGGGGAGCTGTTTTTT
TRBV11-2,.,.,TRBJ1-5,CASSLVGGNQPQHF,TGTGCCAGCAGCTTAGTGGGGGGTAATCAGCCCCAGCATTTT
TRBV19,TRBD1,.,TRBJ1-2,CASRLTLGRGRGYGYTF,TGTGCCAGTAGACTCACCCTCGGCAGGGGGCGAGGGTATGGCTACACCTTC
TRBV4-1,.,.,TRBJ1-1,CASSQDLGQQGNTEAFF,TGCGCCAGCAGCCAAGATTTAGGACAACAGGGGAACACTGAAGCTTTCTTT
TRBV2,TRBD1,once,TRBJ2-1,CASDRGASYNEQFF,TGTGCCAGCGACAGGGGGGCCTCCTACAATGAGCAGTTCTTC
TRBV19,.,.,TRBJ1-1,CASSITGTRTEAFF,TGTGCCAGTAGTATCACAGGAACGCGCACTGAAGCTTTCTTT
TRBV7-9,.,.,TRBJ1-1,CSSSLSGTNTEAFF,TGTTCCAGCAGCTTATCTGGGACAAACACTGAAGCTTTCTTT
TRBV10-1,TRBD2,few,TRBJ2-7,CASSETPLAGSSYEQYF,TGCGCCAGCAGTGAGACCCCCCTAGCGGGTTCTTCCTACGAGCAGTACTTC
TRBV5-1,TRBD1,.,TRBJ1-6,CASSLGTGVYNSPLHF,TGCGCCAGCAGCTTAGGAACAGGGGTTTATAATTCACCCCTCCACTTT
TRBV27,.,.,TRBJ1-5,CASSPLGVNQPQHF,TGTGCCAGCAGCCCCCTCGGGGTAAATCAGCCCCAGCATTTT
TRBV10-3,.,few,TRBJ1-1,CAIRLRQNTEAFF,TGTGCCATCAGACTTAGACAGAACACTGAAGCTTTCTTT
TRBV19,TRBD1,.,TRBJ2-4,CASSIGDSLKNIQYF,TGTGCCAGTAGTATAGGGGACAGTCTAAAAAACATTCAGTACTTC
TRBV9,.,.,TRBJ2-5,CASAPRGQETQYF,TGTGCCAGCGCCCCTCGGGGTCAAGAGACCCAGTACTTC
TRBV7-7,TRBD1,.,TRBJ1-2,CASRPLTGFGGYTF,TGTGCCAGCAGACCCTTGACAGGGTTCGGCGGCTACACCTTC
TRBV28,TRBD1,.,TRBJ1-6,CASNPPGGFGNSPLHF,TGTGCCAGCAACCCGCCAGGGGGATTCGGTAATTCACCCCTCCACTTT